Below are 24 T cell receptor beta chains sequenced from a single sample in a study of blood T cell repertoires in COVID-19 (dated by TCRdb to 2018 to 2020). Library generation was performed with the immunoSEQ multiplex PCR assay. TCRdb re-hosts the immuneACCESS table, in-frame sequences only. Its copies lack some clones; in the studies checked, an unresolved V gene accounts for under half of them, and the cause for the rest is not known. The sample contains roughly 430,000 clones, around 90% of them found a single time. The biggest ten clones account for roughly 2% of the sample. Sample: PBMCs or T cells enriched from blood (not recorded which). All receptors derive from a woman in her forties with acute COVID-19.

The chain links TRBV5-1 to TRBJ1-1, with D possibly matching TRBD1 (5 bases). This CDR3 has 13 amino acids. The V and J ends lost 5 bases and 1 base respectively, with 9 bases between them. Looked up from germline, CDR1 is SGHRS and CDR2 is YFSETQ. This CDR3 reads CASRYTGNTEAFF. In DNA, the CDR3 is TGCGCCAGCAGGTATACAGGGAACACTGAAGCTTTCTTT.

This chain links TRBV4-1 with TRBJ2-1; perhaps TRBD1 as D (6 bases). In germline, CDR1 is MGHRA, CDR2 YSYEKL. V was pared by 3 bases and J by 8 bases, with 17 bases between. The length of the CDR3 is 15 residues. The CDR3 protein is CASSQGSDSFDEQFF. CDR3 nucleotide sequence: TGCGCCAGCAGCCAGGGATCGGACAGCTTTGATGAGCAGTTCTTC.

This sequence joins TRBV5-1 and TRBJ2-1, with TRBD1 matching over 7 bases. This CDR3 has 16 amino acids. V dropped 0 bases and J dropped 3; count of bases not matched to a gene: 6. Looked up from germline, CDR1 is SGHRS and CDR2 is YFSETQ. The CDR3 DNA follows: TGCGCCAGCAGCTTGGGTTGGGACAGCCACTACAATGAGCAGTTCTTC. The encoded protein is CASSLGWDSHYNEQFF. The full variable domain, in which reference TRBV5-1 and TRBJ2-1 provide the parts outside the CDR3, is KAGVTQTPRYLIKTRGQQVTLSCSPISGHRSVSWYQQTPGQGLQFLFEYFSETQRNKGNFPGRFSGRQFSNSRSEMNVSTLELGDSALYLCASSLGWDSHYNEQFFGPGTRLTVL.

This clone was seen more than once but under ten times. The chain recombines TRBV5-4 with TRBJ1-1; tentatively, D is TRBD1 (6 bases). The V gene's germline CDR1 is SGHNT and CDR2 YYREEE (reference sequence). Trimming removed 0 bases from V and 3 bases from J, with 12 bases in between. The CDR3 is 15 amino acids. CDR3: CASSLGQGWHTEAFF. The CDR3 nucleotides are TGTGCCAGCAGCTTGGGGCAGGGGTGGCACACTGAAGCTTTCTTT.

CDR3 sequence reads: CASSLGPRGSYNEQFF. The CDR3 DNA reads TGTGCCAGCAGCTTAGGCCCCCGGGGCTCCTACAATGAGCAGTTCTTC. V is TRBV7-2 and J is TRBJ2-1; tentatively, D is TRBD2 (5 bases). Germline V gene lookup returns CDR1 SGHTA and CDR2 FQGNSA. CDR3 length: 16 amino acids. V was pared by 1 base and J by 0 bases, with 10 bases between.

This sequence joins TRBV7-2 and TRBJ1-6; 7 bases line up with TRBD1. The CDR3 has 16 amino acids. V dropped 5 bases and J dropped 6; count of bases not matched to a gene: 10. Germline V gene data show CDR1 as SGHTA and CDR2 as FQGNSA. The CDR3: CASSQRDRPSNSPLHF. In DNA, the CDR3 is TGTGCCAGCAGCCAACGGGACAGACCTAGTAATTCACCCCTCCACTTT.

CDR3 coding DNA: TGTGCCAGTAGTATGATCGACAGGGGAGGGCAGCCCCAGCATTTT. This translates into CASSMIDRGGQPQHF. This chain joins TRBV19 and TRBJ1-5, with TRBD1 matching over 8 bases. Germline trimming cut 3 bases from V and 7 bases from J; bases unmatched to any gene: 8. The CDR3 is 15 residues long. CDR1 is LNHDA, CDR2 SQIVND, per germline (reference sequence). The variable domain in full, completed from reference TRBV19 and TRBJ1-5, reads DGGITQSPKYLFRKEGQNVTLSCEQNLNHDAMYWYRQDPGQGLRLIYYSQIVNDFQKGDIAEGYSVSREKKESFPLTVTSAQKNPTAFYLCASSMIDRGGQPQHFGDGTRLSIL.

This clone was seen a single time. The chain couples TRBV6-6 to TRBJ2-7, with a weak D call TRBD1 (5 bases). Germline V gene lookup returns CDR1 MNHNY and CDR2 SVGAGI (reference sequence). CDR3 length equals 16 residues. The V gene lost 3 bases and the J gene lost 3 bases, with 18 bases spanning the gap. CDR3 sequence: CASSYHNPRQYYEQYF. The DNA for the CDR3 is TGTGCCAGCAGTTATCATAACCCCAGACAGTACTACGAGCAGTACTTC.

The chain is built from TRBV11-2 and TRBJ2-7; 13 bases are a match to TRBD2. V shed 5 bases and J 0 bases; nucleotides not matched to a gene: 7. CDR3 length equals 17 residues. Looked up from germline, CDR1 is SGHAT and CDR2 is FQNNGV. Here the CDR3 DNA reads TGTGCCAGCAGCCCACGGACTAGCGGGGGCTTCTCCTACGAGCAGTACTTC. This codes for CASSPRTSGGFSYEQYF.

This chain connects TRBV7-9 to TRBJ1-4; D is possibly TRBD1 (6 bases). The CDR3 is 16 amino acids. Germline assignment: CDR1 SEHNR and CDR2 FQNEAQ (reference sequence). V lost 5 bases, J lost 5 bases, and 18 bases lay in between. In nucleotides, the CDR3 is TGTGCCAGCAGCCCCAGGGGCGGAGGCGAAAATGAAAAACTGTTTTTT. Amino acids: CASSPRGGGENEKLFF.

CDR3 nucleotides: TGTGCCAGTAGTATGGGAGGGGCTAACACTGAAGCTTTCTTT. It yields the protein CASSMGGANTEAFF. The V gene is TRBV19, the J gene TRBJ1-1, with D possibly being TRBD1 (5 bases). The germline V gene has CDR1 LNHDA and CDR2 SQIVND (reference sequence). The CDR3 runs 14 residues. V lost 3 bases to trimming and J lost 2 bases, with 10 bases between them.

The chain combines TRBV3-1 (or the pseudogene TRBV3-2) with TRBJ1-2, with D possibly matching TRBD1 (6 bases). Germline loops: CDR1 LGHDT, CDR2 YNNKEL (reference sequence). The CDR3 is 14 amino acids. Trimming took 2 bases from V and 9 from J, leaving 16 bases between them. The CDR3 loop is CASSQLAGAESYTF. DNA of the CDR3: TGTGCCAGCAGCCAACTAGCAGGGGCGGAAAGCTACACCTTC.

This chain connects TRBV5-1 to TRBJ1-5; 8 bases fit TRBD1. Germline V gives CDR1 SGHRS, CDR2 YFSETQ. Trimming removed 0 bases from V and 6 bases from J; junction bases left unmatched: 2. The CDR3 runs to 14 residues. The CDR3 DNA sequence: TGCGCCAGCAGCTTGGACAGGGGGGGTCAGCCCCAGCATTTT. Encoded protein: CASSLDRGGQPQHF.

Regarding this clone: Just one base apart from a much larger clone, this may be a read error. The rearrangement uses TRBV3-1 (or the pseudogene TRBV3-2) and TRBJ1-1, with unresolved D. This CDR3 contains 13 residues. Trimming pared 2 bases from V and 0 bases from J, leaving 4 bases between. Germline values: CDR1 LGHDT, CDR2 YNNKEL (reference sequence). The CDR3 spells CASSQRLNTEAFF. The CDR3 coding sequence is TGTGCCAGCAGCCAACGGTTGAACACTGAAGCTTTCTTT.

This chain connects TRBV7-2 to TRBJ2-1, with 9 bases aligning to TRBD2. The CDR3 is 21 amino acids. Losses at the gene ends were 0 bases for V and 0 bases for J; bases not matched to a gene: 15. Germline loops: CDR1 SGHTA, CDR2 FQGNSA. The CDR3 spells CASSLALAAGGLTSSYNEQFF. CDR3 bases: TGTGCCAGCAGCTTAGCTTTAGCAGCGGGGGGCCTCACTAGCTCCTACAATGAGCAGTTCTTC.

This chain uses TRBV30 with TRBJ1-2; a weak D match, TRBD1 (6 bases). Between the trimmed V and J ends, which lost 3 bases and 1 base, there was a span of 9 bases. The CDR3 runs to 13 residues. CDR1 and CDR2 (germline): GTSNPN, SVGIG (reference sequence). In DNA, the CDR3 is TGTGCCTGGAGGAGGACAGTTAACTATGGCTACACCTTC. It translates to CAWRRTVNYGYTF.

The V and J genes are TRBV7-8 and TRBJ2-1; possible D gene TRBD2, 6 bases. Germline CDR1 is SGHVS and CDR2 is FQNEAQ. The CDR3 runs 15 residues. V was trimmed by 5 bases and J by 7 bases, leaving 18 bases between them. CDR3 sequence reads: CASSRRAGQENEQFF. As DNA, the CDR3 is TGTGCCAGCAGCCGGAGGGCGGGGCAAGAAAATGAGCAGTTCTTC. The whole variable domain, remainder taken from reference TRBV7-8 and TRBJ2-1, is GAGVSQSPRYKVAKRGQDVALRCDPISGHVSLFWYQQALGQGPEFLTYFQNEAQLDKSGLPSDRFFAERPEGSVSTLKIQRTQQEDSAVYLCASSRRAGQENEQFFGPGTRLTVL.

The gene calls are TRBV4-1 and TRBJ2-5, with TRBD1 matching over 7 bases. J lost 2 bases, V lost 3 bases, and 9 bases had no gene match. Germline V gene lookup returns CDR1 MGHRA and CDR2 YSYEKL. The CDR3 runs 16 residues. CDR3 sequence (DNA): TGCGCCAGCAGCCAGCGCCCCGGGACAGATCAAGAGACCCAGTACTTC. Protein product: CASSQRPGTDQETQYF.

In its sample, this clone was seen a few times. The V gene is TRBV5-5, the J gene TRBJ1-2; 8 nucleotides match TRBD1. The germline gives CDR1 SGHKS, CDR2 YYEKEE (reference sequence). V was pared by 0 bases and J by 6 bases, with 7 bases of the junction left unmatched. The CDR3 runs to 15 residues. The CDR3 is CASSLDTQGANGYTF. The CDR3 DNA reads TGTGCCAGCAGCTTGGATACCCAGGGGGCCAATGGCTACACCTTC.

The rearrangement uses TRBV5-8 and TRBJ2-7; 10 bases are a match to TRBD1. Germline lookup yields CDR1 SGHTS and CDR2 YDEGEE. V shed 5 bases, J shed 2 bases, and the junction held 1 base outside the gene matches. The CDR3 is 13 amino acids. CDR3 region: CASSGTGAYEQYF. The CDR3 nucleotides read TGTGCCAGCAGTGGGACAGGGGCCTACGAGCAGTACTTC.

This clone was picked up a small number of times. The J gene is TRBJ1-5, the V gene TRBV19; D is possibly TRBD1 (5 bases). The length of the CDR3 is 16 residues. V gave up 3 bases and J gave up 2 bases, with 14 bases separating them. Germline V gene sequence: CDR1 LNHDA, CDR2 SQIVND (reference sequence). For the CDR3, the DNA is TGTGCCAGTAGTATGGGGACTTATCGGGGCAATCAGCCCCAGCATTTT. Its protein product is CASSMGTYRGNQPQHF.

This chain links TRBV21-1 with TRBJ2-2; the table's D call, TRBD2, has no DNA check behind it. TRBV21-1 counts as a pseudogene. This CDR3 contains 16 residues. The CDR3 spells CASSIGGANGTGELFF. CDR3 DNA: TGTGCCAGCAGCATTGGGGGGGCCAATGGCACCGGGGAGCTGTTTTTT.

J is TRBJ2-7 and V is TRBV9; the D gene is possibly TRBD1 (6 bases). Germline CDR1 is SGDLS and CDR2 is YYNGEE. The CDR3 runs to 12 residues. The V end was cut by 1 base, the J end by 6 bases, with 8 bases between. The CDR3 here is CASSVQGGEQYF. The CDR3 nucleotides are TGTGCCAGCAGCGTACAAGGGGGCGAGCAGTACTTC.

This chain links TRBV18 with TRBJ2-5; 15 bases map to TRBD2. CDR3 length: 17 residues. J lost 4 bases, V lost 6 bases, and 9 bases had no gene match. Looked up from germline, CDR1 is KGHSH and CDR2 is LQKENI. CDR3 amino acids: CASSYRTSGGAAETQYF. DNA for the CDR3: TGTGCCAGCTCGTATCGGACTAGCGGGGGGGCCGCAGAGACCCAGTACTTC.